The entry below describes one TCR beta chain. As originally analysed: From reference gene primer amplification, estimates of nucleated cell counts were derived. Assay: immunoSEQ multiplex PCR; the TCRdb copy retains only in-frame clones and omits some. The DNA gave D and trimming, while V, J and clone size come from that table. The table has around 300,000 clones, about 90% seen once. This sample was taken from a study of blood T cell repertoires in COVID-19. At the level of the study: The cDNA or gDNA used as material had been derived from T cells, B-cell-depleted T cells, or PBMCs.

This sequence originates from a man younger than 45 who had recovered from COVID-19. The sequencing sample was made of PBMCs or T cells enriched from blood (not recorded which).

CDR3 in DNA: TGTGCCAGCAGTTCACTAGCGGGGACCACCGGGGAGCTGTTTTTT. It yields the protein CASSSLAGTTGELFF. The chain recombines TRBV6-5 with TRBJ2-2, with TRBD2 matching over 10 bases. Per the germline V gene, CDR1 is MNHEY and CDR2 is SVGAGI. This CDR3 has 15 residues. The junction had 3 bases not matched to a gene; V was cut back by 4 bases and J by 4 bases.